This paragraph covers one TCR beta chain sequence. Its antigen is still unknown. Germline CDR1 MNHNS, CDR2 SASEGT. The V end lost 7 bases, the J end lost 6 bases, and 12 bases lay between the germline ends. This CDR3 is 12 amino acids long. The protocol was immunoSEQ multiplex PCR, while the TCRdb copy is restricted to in-frame clones and leaves out a portion. This sample yields 1.5 million to 2.5 million clones, of which about 95% are seen a single time; approximately 1.2% belongs to the top ten. Naive CD8 cells lacked CD45RO and underwent positive selection for CCR7, leaving out terminally differentiated effector memory CD45RA+ cells. The data are from a study of shared clonotypes between healthy human individuals. Regarding the study as a whole: Sorted-subset samples were not fully sequenced, rarefaction indicated.

The clonotype comes from a man between 18 and 29 years old in good health. The chain joins TRBV6-1 to TRBJ1-2; no definite D call. Sequenced sample: naive CD8+ T cells sorted from blood. The CDR3 is CASTEEVDGYTF. Here the CDR3 DNA reads TGTGCCAGCACTGAGGAGGTAGATGGCTACACCTTC.